Below, 11 T cell receptor beta chains from the same sample are listed, as sequenced in a study of CD8+ T cells in alopecia areata (dated by TCRdb to 2016 to 2019). In light of the paper, this sample's time point label describes: baseline before oral tofacitinib. The library was built by means of the immunoSEQ multiplex PCR assay. To provide template for TCR sequencing, every sample had RNA extracted and reverse transcribed into cDNA. TCRdb mirrors the immuneACCESS table, restricted to in-frame sequences. Some clones are absent from its copies; in checked studies, under half trace to an unresolved V gene, and the reason for the others is unknown. A total of about 150,000 clones appear in this sample, around 60% of them only once. The top ten clonotypes cover 6.4% of the sample. The sample here was CD4+ T cells sorted from blood, taken at week 0. Receptor source: a human donor with alopecia areata.

This chain uses TRBV5-4 with TRBJ2-1; 7 positions match TRBD1. This CDR3 is 13 amino acids long. CDR1 is SGHNT, CDR2 YYREEE, per germline (reference sequence). The ends lost 4 bases at V and 6 bases at J; junction bases unmatched: 4. The CDR3 coding sequence is TGTGCCAGCAGCAGGACAGGTACCAATGAGCAGTTCTTC. Encoded protein: CASSRTGTNEQFF.

The chain has TRBV5-6 and TRBJ1-6, with D perhaps matching TRBD1 (5 bases). Germline values: CDR1 SGHDT, CDR2 YYEEEE. V was pared by 4 bases and J by 10 bases, with 15 bases between. This CDR3 spans 14 amino acids. CDR3 DNA: TGTGCCAGCAGCCCTGGGGCCCACGGCTCACCCCTCCACTTT. This sequence encodes CASSPGAHGSPLHF.

J is TRBJ2-7 and V is TRBV5-1; no definite D call. V was cut by 0 bases and J by 2 bases, with 9 bases left in between. Looked up from germline, CDR1 is SGHRS and CDR2 is YFSETQ. The CDR3 is made up of 14 amino acids. The CDR3 loop is CASSLAAAAYEQYF. The CDR3 DNA reads as TGCGCCAGCAGCTTGGCAGCCGCTGCCTACGAGCAGTACTTC.

J is TRBJ1-1 and V is TRBV5-4; perhaps TRBD1 as D (5 bases). V shed 1 base and J shed 4 bases, with 17 bases lying between them. This CDR3 has 16 amino acids. Germline values: CDR1 SGHNT, CDR2 YYREEE (reference sequence). The CDR3 sequence is CASSLRQGGVRTEAFF. The DNA for the CDR3 is TGTGCCAGCAGCTTGAGGCAGGGTGGGGTTCGCACTGAAGCTTTCTTT.

This clone was seen a few times. The V gene is TRBV18, the J gene TRBJ2-2; no definite D call. The CDR3 totals 14 residues. The germline CDR1 and CDR2 sequences are KGHSH and LQKENI. Between the trimmed V and J ends, which lost 5 bases and 0 bases, there was a span of 7 bases. CDR3 nucleotide sequence: TGTGCCAGCTCATCGGACGCGAACACCGGGGAGCTGTTTTTT. It translates to CASSSDANTGELFF.

This rearrangement joins TRBV29-1 to TRBJ2-7; 11 positions agree with TRBD1. CDR3 length: 11 amino acids. J was trimmed by 11 bases and V by 8 bases; bases with no gene match: 8. Germline CDR1 SQVTM, CDR2 ANQGSEA. The CDR3 DNA follows: TGCAGCCATAGAGGGACAGGGGGAGAGTACTTC. Encoded protein: CSHRGTGGEYF.

This sequence joins TRBV10-3 and TRBJ2-3; a weak D match, TRBD2 (7 bases). Trimming took 7 bases from V and 0 from J, leaving 11 bases between them. This CDR3 is 14 amino acids long. Germline-derived CDR1 and CDR2 are ENHRY and SYGVKD. The CDR3: CAIKGGVSTDTQYF. The CDR3 coding sequence is TGTGCCATCAAAGGGGGGGTGAGCACAGATACGCAGTATTTT.

The chain recombines TRBV7-9 with TRBJ2-1; the match to TRBD2 covers 11 bases. V gave up 5 bases and J gave up 5 bases; unmatched junction bases: 5. The CDR3 is 15 residues long. The germline V gene has CDR1 SEHNR and CDR2 FQNEAQ (reference sequence). CDR3 DNA: TGTGCCAGCAGCCTAACTAGCGGGAGTGACAATGAGCAGTTCTTC. It is translated as CASSLTSGSDNEQFF.

There are a few counts of this clone. This sequence joins TRBV5-1 and TRBJ1-2, with no clear D. Germline V lookup: CDR1 SGHRS, CDR2 YFSETQ. V was clipped by 0 bases and J by 0 bases, with 6 bases between them. The CDR3 spans 14 residues. CDR3 bases: TGCGCCAGCAGCTTGGAGGCGGCTAACTATGGCTACACCTTC. It is translated as CASSLEAANYGYTF.

This clone turned up a few times. Other DNA sequences in this sample translate to the same CDR3. The rearrangement uses TRBV10-3 and TRBJ1-5; D is unclear. Germline assignment: CDR1 ENHRY and CDR2 SYGVKD. Deletions cut 3 bases from V and 4 bases from J, with 4 bases between. This CDR3 has 12 amino acids. The CDR3 nucleotides read TGTGCCATCAGTGACTCGAATCAGCCCCAGCATTTT. Translating it yields CAISDSNQPQHF.

At least ten counts were recorded for this clone. The chain combines TRBV7-2 with TRBJ2-5; TRBD2 matches at 8 bases. The CDR3 consists of 14 residues. Germline V lookup: CDR1 SGHTA, CDR2 FQGNSA. V was clipped by 6 bases and J by 5 bases; unmatched bases: 8. The CDR3 coding sequence is TGTGCCAGCAGTCGAACGGGGGGGCATGAGACCCAGTACTTC. Protein product: CASSRTGGHETQYF.